This TCR beta chain comes out of a study of cytomegalovirus exposure and HLA in healthy donors. In the study overall: Samples from HLA-typed donors yielded some 85 million unique TCRs in an early data release.

Study-wide results and limits: The listing of fewer than 200 TCR beta chains classed them as cytomegalovirus-associated. Across all donors, roughly uniform sequencing depth was an assumption of the presence/absence analyses. Information on immune exposure was restricted to one variable (CMV serostatus).

A word on this clone: As yet, its antigen is unknown.

The PCR employed 60 Vbeta primers together with 13 Jbeta primers. TCRdb's copy holds only in-frame clones and misses some; the assay was immunoSEQ multiplex PCR. Of around 130,000 clones in the sample, 75% to 85% were seen once. The clonotype originates from a woman under 30 in good health and CMV-seropositive. The sequencing input was PBMCs.

The CDR3 sequence is CASSLPLAGSPLHF. The CDR3 DNA reads as TGTGCCAGCAGCTTACCCCTCGCCGGTTCACCCCTCCACTTT. The chain combines TRBV11-2 with TRBJ1-6; no clear D. CDR3 length: 14 amino acids. Trimming pared 2 bases from V and 9 bases from J, leaving 11 bases between. Germline-derived CDR1 and CDR2 are SGHAT and FQNNGV.